This T cell receptor beta chain was captured in a study of T cell repertoires in cytomegalovirus infection. V gave up 5 bases and J gave up 5 bases; unmatched junction bases: 19. This CDR3 has 18 amino acids. Germline loops: CDR1 LNHDA, CDR2 SQIVND (reference sequence). Study results and limitations: The ex vivo response showed dominance by HLA-C-restricted CMV-specific TCR beta clonotypes.

MiXCR, applied by TCRdb to the reads, yields one record per CDR3 protein. Here the sample spans about a million distinct CDR3 sequences, approximately 33% being singletons. Worth noting for this clonotype: As yet, its antigen is unknown.

The source was cultured CD8+ T cells from PBMCs, collected from culture after CMV antigen stimulation. The TCR originated in a human donor in good health (CMV status not recorded). Some clones in this sample may be carry-over from other donors' samples. This chain connects TRBV19 to TRBJ1-1; 8 bases line up with TRBD1. Here the CDR3 DNA reads TGTGCCAGTAGTCCTCTTCCCGGGACAGGACCGGGGGGAACTGAAGCTTTCTTT. Translated: CASSPLPGTGPGGTEAFF.